The clone carrying this TCR beta chain has a handful of counts. Germline loops: CDR1 SQVTM, CDR2 ANQGSEA. The length of the CDR3 is 11 residues. The V gene lost 3 bases and the J gene lost 4 bases, with 5 bases spanning the gap. Data came from immunoSEQ multiplex PCR; TCRdb stores just in-frame clones and leaves some out. The table lists some 130,000 clones, about 94% of them singletons. This sample stems from a study of control samples from healthy donors and cancer patients. This sequence joins TRBV29-1 and TRBJ2-3; D not resolved. Sequenced material: blood. The receptor was isolated from a man younger than 45 in good health. The CDR3 bases are TGCAGCGTTGAGCGCCCAGATACGCAGTATTTT. It encodes CSVERPDTQYF.